What follows are 11 T cell receptor beta chains derived from one specimen sequenced in a study of CD8+CD57+ T cells in acquired aplastic anemia. Selection for sequencing was limited to patients who had shown CD8+CD57+ cell expansion by flow cytometry. Genomic DNA served as template for TCR beta VDJ and CDR3 profiling. TCRdb recomputed calls from the reads with MiXCR, one row per CDR3 protein. The sample yields roughly 290,000 distinct CDR3 sequences, roughly 53% seen once. The source material was sorted CD4+, CD8+, or CD8+CD57+ T cells (not recorded which) from PBMCs. The receptor source for this set is a human donor with aplastic anemia.

On this clonotype: The junction does not match germline at one end; this may be a read error. CDR3 in amino acids: CVSSQVLFRGRGVNEQFF. The DNA of the CDR3 is TGTGTCAGCAGCCAAGTTTTGTTCCGGGGGCGCGGGGTCAATGAGCAGTTCTTC. The chain employs TRBV9 and TRBJ2-1; D might be TRBD1 or TRBD2, each matching 6 bases. The CDR3 totals 18 residues. Germline assignment: CDR1 SGDLS and CDR2 YYNGEE.

The chain recombines TRBV2 with TRBJ1-1; tentatively, D is TRBD1 (5 bases). V shed 3 bases and J shed 5 bases, with 10 bases lying between them. The length of the CDR3 is 13 residues. The germline V gene encodes CDR1 SNHLY and CDR2 FYNNEI. The CDR3 sequence is CASSDQGGTEAFF. Here the CDR3 DNA reads TGTGCCAGCAGTGATCAGGGAGGAACTGAAGCTTTCTTT.

The sample holds one count of this clonotype. This likely comes from a read error, as the CDR3 has no conserved phenylalanine or tryptophan at its end. The chain joins TRBV20-1 to TRBJ2-1; 10 nucleotides align to TRBD2. With V trimmed by 5 bases and J by 7 bases, 8 bases remained unmatched. There are 14 residues in the CDR3. The germline gives CDR1 DFQATT, CDR2 SNEGSKA (reference sequence). The CDR3 DNA follows: TGCAGTGCTTACAGCGGGAGGGGACTGAATGAGCAGTTCTCC. Amino acids: CSAYSGRGLNEQFS.

This clonotype came up many times. The chain combines TRBV5-1 with TRBJ2-1; tentatively, D is TRBD2 (7 bases). Germline CDR1 SGHRS, CDR2 YFSETQ. Trimming removed 5 bases at V and 7 bases at J, with 19 bases between. The CDR3 is 15 amino acids. The CDR3: CASSLTGGRSNEQFF. Here the CDR3 DNA reads TGCGCCAGCAGTCTAACGGGGGGCCGAAGTAATGAGCAGTTCTTC.

In the case of this clonotype: One end of the junction does not line up with germline, which may come from a read error. CDR3 nucleotides: TGTGCCAGCAGCTTAACAGAATTCAACTATGGCTACACCTTC. Translating it yields CASSLTEFNYGYTF. The chain uses TRBV5-1 and TRBJ1-2; D unclear. The CDR3 sequence is 14 residues long. The germline V gene has CDR1 SGHRS and CDR2 YFSETQ.

V and J are TRBV20-1 and TRBJ2-3, with D possibly TRBD2 on 6 matching bases. The CDR3 has 13 residues. CDR1 and CDR2 (germline): DFQATT, SNEGSKA (reference sequence). The CDR3 here is CSNTGERTDTQYF. DNA of the CDR3: TGCAGCAATACGGGGGAACGGACAGATACGCAGTATTTT.

There are many counts of this clonotype. The gene calls are TRBV9 and TRBJ2-3; a possible D gene is TRBD2 (6 bases). V gave up 0 bases and J gave up 1 base, with 30 bases separating them. Germline V gene sequence: CDR1 SGDLS, CDR2 YYNGEE. This CDR3 is 22 amino acids long. The CDR3 coding sequence is TGTGCCAGCAGCGTAGAGGTGGAGGGCCGGGAACACCCAGCGGCCCGCACAGATACGCAGTATTTT. It specifies CASSVEVEGREHPAARTDTQYF.

This clonotype was counted a few times. V is TRBV7-9 and J is TRBJ2-7, with 8 bases fitting TRBD1. V shed 7 bases, J shed 5 bases, and the junction held 10 bases outside the gene matches. CDR3 length: 14 residues. From germline, CDR1 is SEHNR and CDR2 FQNEAQ (reference sequence). CDR3 sequence reads: CASTSTGGVDEQYF. The CDR3 DNA reads TGTGCCAGCACCTCTACAGGGGGAGTCGACGAGCAGTACTTC.

J is TRBJ1-6 and V is TRBV19; D remains ambiguous. Trimming left V 5 bases short and J 7 bases short, with 9 bases between. CDR1 is LNHDA and CDR2 is SQIVND in the germline V gene (reference sequence). The CDR3 is made up of 13 amino acids. The CDR3 sequence: CASSRADNSPLHF. CDR3 DNA sequence: TGTGCCAGTAGTCGGGCAGACAATTCACCCCTCCACTTT.

To note about this clonotype: The junction shows a germline mismatch at one end, possibly a read error. This chain joins TRBV7-9 and TRBJ2-6; 7 positions agree with TRBD1. This CDR3 is built from 14 residues. Germline CDR1 is SEHNR and CDR2 is FQNEAQ (reference sequence). The CDR3 protein is CASSLATGVNVLTF. In DNA, the CDR3 is TGTGCCAGCAGCTTAGCCACAGGGGTCAACGTCCTGACTTTC.

A remark on this clonotype: An end of the junction differs from the germline gene, which may be a read error. The CDR3 loop reads CASSHGGSYNSPLHF. The CDR3 DNA follows: TGTGCTAGCAGTCATGGGGGCTCCTATAATTCACCCCTCCACTTT. V gene TRBV7-7 combines with J gene TRBJ1-6; tentatively, D is TRBD1 (5 bases). The CDR3 is made up of 15 amino acids. Germline V gene lookup returns CDR1 SSHAT and CDR2 FNYEAQ (reference sequence).